Given below is one T cell receptor (beta chain) in context. The ends were cut back, 1 base at V and 5 bases at J, with 16 bases in the middle. Germline loops: CDR1 SGHRS, CDR2 YFSETQ. This CDR3 spans 16 amino acids. Some clones are missing from TCRdb's copy, which holds only in-frame ones; the method was immunoSEQ multiplex PCR. The sample has tens of thousands of clones, 85% to 90% seen once; the top ten hold approximately 0.5%. This specimen belongs to a study of T cell changes during pregnancy in multiple sclerosis. This TCR was sampled from a female donor with multiple sclerosis, enrolled in a pregnancy study. This chain joins TRBV5-1 and TRBJ2-1; D gene ambiguous. The sequencing used CD4+ T cells from peripheral blood mononuclear cells, collected in the first trimester of pregnancy. The CDR3 is CASSLLPSLSDNEQFF. CDR3 sequence (DNA): TGCGCCAGCAGCTTGCTGCCTTCCCTCAGCGACAATGAGCAGTTCTTC.